This TCR beta chain was retrieved from a study of blood T cell repertoires in COVID-19. Study as a whole: The analysed material was cDNA or gDNA that came from T cells, B-cell-depleted T cells, or PBMCs.

Profiling relied on immunoSEQ multiplex PCR, and the TCRdb table lists in-frame clones only, not all of them. The sample lists approximately 130,000 clones, approximately 80% occurring once. This clone was seen a handful of times. The CDR3 has 11 amino acids. The germline V and J ends were trimmed by 5 bases and 7 bases, with 3 bases remaining between them. This chain connects TRBV12-3 or TRBV12-4 to TRBJ1-6; D is uncertain. Sequencing used peripheral blood. This clonotype was obtained from a man aged 35-49 years with active or convalescent COVID-19. CDR3 sequence reads: CASSRNSPLHF. The CDR3 DNA is TGTGCCAGCAGTCGGAATTCACCCCTCCACTTT.